The rows below give T cell receptor beta chains drawn from one sample of a study of T cell responses to AZD1222 COVID-19 vaccine. Assay: immunoSEQ multiplex PCR; the TCRdb copy retains only in-frame clones and omits some. Of 150,000 to 200,000 clones detected, 85% to 90% appear once; the ten largest clones hold more than 4%. This sample comprised peripheral blood, obtained 28 days after the second dose of the MenACWY control vaccine. These receptor sequences come from an adult who received the MenACWY meningococcal vaccine as a control. The CDR3 runs from the conserved cysteine through the conserved F or W. D genes are given only for firm matches. Only part of the rows carry a size: once, few, many, or a class if the clone is expanded.

abundance	v_gene	d_gene	j_gene	CDR3nt	CDR3aa
NA	TRBV3-1/TRBV3-2	NA	TRBJ1-1	TGTGCCAGCAGCCAAGAAGGGGGGATGGTCTCTGAAGCTTTCTTT	CASSQEGGMVSEAFF
few	TRBV19	NA	TRBJ1-1	TGTGCCAGTAGTATCTTCTTTCGGGAAACTGAAGCTTTCTTT	CASSIFFRETEAFF
NA	TRBV21-1	NA	TRBJ2-2	TGTGCCAGCAGCGTGCGAGAGGGACCAAGGGGGGAGCTGTTTTTT	CASSVREGPRGELFF
NA	TRBV27	NA	TRBJ2-7	TGTGCCAGCAGTTTATCGTTGGGGGTGGCCTACGAGCAGTACTTC	CASSLSLGVAYEQYF
once	TRBV30	NA	TRBJ2-1	TGTGCCTGGAGTCTGGGTCAGGGGCACCCCTACAATGAGCAGTTCTTC	CAWSLGQGHPYNEQFF
NA	TRBV19	NA	TRBJ1-6	TGTGCCAGTAGTCCACGGACGGAGAGGGCACCCCTCCACTTT	CASSPRTERAPLHF
NA	TRBV11-2	NA	TRBJ2-1	TGTGCCAGCAGCTTAACATATGAGCAGTTCTTC	CASSLTYEQFF
NA	TRBV7-2	TRBD2	TRBJ2-3	TGTGCCAGCAGCTTATCAAGTAGCGGGACAGATACGCAGTATTTT	CASSLSSSGTDTQYF
few	TRBV18	NA	TRBJ2-4	TGTGCCAGCTCACCACCCGGAGGGGACGCCAAAAACATTCAGTACTTC	CASSPPGGDAKNIQYF
NA	TRBV3-1/TRBV3-2	NA	TRBJ2-4	TGTGCCAGCAGTCTAGGGGTGGTAGCCAAAAACATTCAGTACTTC	CASSLGVVAKNIQYF
NA	TRBV7-2	NA	TRBJ2-3	TGTGCCAGCAGCACCCAGGGTGAGGTCTGGGATACGCAGTATTTT	CASSTQGEVWDTQYF
NA	TRBV15	TRBD1	TRBJ2-7	TGTGCCACCAGCAGGCCCTCCAACAGGGGTTCGTACGAGCAGTACTTC	CATSRPSNRGSYEQYF
once	TRBV5-4	NA	TRBJ1-1	TGTGCCAGCGTTGGGGCAGGAACTGAAGCTTTCTTT	CASVGAGTEAFF
once	TRBV5-1	TRBD1	TRBJ1-1	TGCGCCAGCAGCTTGGCCCAGGGGGGTTTCACTGAAGCTTTCTTT	CASSLAQGGFTEAFF
few	TRBV28	NA	TRBJ1-1	TGTGCCAGCAGTGCACCATGGGGGTGGGACACTGAAGCTTTCTTT	CASSAPWGWDTEAFF
NA	TRBV10-1	NA	TRBJ2-2	TGCGCCAGCAGTGAGAGGTCCGGGGGAAGGACCGGGGAGCTGTTTTTT	CASSERSGGRTGELFF
NA	TRBV6-5	NA	TRBJ1-1	TGTGCCAGCAGTCATGACAGGTCCGGTAACACTGAAGCTTTCTTT	CASSHDRSGNTEAFF